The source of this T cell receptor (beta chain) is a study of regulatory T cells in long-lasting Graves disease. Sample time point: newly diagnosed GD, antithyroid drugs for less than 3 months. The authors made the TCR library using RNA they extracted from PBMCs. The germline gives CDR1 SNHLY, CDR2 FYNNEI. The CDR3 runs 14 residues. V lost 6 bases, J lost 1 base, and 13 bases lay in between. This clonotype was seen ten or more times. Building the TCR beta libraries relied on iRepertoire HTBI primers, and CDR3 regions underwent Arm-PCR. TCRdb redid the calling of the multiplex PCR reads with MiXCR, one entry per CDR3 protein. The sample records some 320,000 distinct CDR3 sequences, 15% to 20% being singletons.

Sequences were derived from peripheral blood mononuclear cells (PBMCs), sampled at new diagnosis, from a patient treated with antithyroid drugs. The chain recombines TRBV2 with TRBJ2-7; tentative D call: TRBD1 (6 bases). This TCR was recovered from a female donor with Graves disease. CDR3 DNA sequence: TGTGCCAGCAGGGGACATATAGGTTCCTACGAGCAGTACTTC. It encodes CASRGHIGSYEQYF.